This TCR beta chain was documented in a study of blood T cell repertoires in COVID-19. Overall study: Samples representing acute and convalescent COVID-19 were sourced from the United States, Italy and Spain.

Profiled with immunoSEQ multiplex PCR; TCRdb holds only in-frame clones, not every one. Of 200,000 or so clones in the sample, about nine tenths were seen once. The sample holds one count of this clone. Trimming removed 8 bases from V and 0 bases from J, with 8 bases in between. Looked up from germline, CDR1 is MNHEY and CDR2 is SVGAGI. The CDR3 has 13 amino acids. This receptor was taken from a woman between 35 and 50 years old with acute COVID-19. This chain connects TRBV6-5 to TRBJ1-5; D gene uncertain. Material for sequencing was PBMCs or T cells enriched from blood (not recorded which). Here the CDR3 DNA reads TGTGCCAGCTGTCAGGTTAGCAATCAGCCCCAGCATTTT. As protein: CASCQVSNQPQHF.